A single sample gave rise to the 12 T cell receptor beta chains below, sequenced in a study of blood T cell repertoires in COVID-19. The method was immunoSEQ multiplex PCR; TCRdb's version includes in-frame clones alone and lacks a portion of them. Here the sample spans 650,000 to 800,000 clones, 80% to 90% being singletons. Sequencing input: peripheral blood. These receptors were taken from a woman under 30 with acute or convalescent COVID-19.

The chain has TRBV4-2 and TRBJ1-2; no reliable D call. There are 15 residues in the CDR3. Per the germline V gene, CDR1 is LGHNA and CDR2 is YNFKEQ. V lost 1 base and J 6 bases, leaving 15 bases between the germline ends. The CDR3 sequence is CASSQVEGLMDGYTF. The CDR3, as DNA: TGTGCCAGCAGCCAAGTAGAGGGATTGATGGATGGCTACACCTTC.

The V gene is TRBV6-5, the J gene TRBJ1-1, with D perhaps TRBD1 (5 bases). CDR1 is MNHEY and CDR2 is SVGAGI in the germline V gene. This CDR3 contains 15 residues. The V end lost 4 bases, the J end lost 5 bases, and 17 bases lay between the germline ends. The CDR3 bases are TGTGCCAGCAGTTCGGGGGGGGTTTTTGGTACTGAAGCTTTCTTT. Its translation: CASSSGGVFGTEAFF.

Comment on this clone: A read error may be the cause here, since a much bigger clone is one base away. The same CDR3 is also encoded by other DNA sequences in this sample. The V and J genes are TRBV28 and TRBJ1-2; TRBD1 aligns across 8 bases. The CDR3 runs 13 residues. Germline V gene sequence: CDR1 MDHEN, CDR2 SYDVKM. The junction had 0 bases not matched to a gene; V was cut back by 2 bases and J by 4 bases. CDR3 residues: CASSLTGGYGYTF. The CDR3 DNA sequence: TGTGCCAGCAGTTTAACAGGGGGCTATGGCTACACCTTC.

The rearrangement links TRBV6-5 to TRBJ2-1; D not certain. CDR1 and CDR2 from the germline V gene are MNHEY and SVGAGI. CDR3 length: 10 amino acids. The V end was cut by 8 bases, the J end by 5 bases, with 4 bases between. CDR3 protein: CASGHNEQFF. In nucleotides, the CDR3 is TGTGCCAGCGGGCACAATGAGCAGTTCTTC.

The V call is TRBV7-6, the J call TRBJ2-7; D remains unclear. Deletions cut 2 bases from V and 0 bases from J, with 11 bases between. The CDR3 consists of 15 residues. CDR1 is SGHVS, CDR2 FNYEAQ, per germline. CDR3 amino acids: CASSLNPGSSYEQYF. The CDR3 DNA follows: TGTGCCAGCAGCTTAAACCCAGGTAGCTCCTACGAGCAGTACTTC.

This sequence joins TRBV5-4 and TRBJ1-4; the D is unclear. Germline V gene lookup returns CDR1 SGHNT and CDR2 YYREEE (reference sequence). V lost 2 bases and J 8 bases, leaving 10 bases between the germline ends. The CDR3 loop spans 13 amino acids. This CDR3 reads CASSFSLPEKLFF. CDR3 in DNA: TGTGCCAGCAGCTTTAGTTTGCCAGAAAAACTGTTTTTT.

The chain combines TRBV11-2 with TRBJ2-7; TRBD2 matches 13 bases. V lost 5 bases, J lost 4 bases, and 8 bases stayed unmatched. CDR3 length equals 16 residues. CDR1 is SGHAT and CDR2 is FQNNGV in the germline V gene. CDR3: CASSRKLAGGLYEQYF. CDR3 bases: TGTGCCAGCAGCCGAAAACTAGCGGGGGGGTTGTACGAGCAGTACTTC.

The chain couples TRBV6-5 to TRBJ2-1; 8 positions agree with TRBD2. The ends lost 3 bases at V and 15 bases at J; junction bases unmatched: 7. The CDR3 runs 12 residues. Germline V gene data show CDR1 as MNHEY and CDR2 as SVGAGI. CDR3 loop: CASSYSGAPPFF. The CDR3 region has the DNA TGTGCCAGCAGTTATAGCGGGGCTCCACCGTTCTTC.

The chain joins TRBV5-8 to TRBJ2-5; the D gene is possibly TRBD2 (5 bases). The CDR3 contains 17 residues. Germline lookup yields CDR1 SGHTS and CDR2 YDEGEE. V was trimmed by 4 bases and J by 5 bases, leaving 24 bases between them. CDR3 DNA: TGTGCCAGCAGCATGGGTTCGGGAAGCCTAATCGGGGAGACCCAGTACTTC. Translated: CASSMGSGSLIGETQYF.

The chain links TRBV5-4 to TRBJ1-1, with TRBD1 matching over 11 bases. V shed 0 bases, J shed 5 bases, and the junction held 3 bases outside the gene matches. Germline-derived CDR1 and CDR2 are SGHNT and YYREEE (reference sequence). The CDR3 is made up of 15 amino acids. The CDR3 DNA follows: TGTGCCAGCAGCTTGGAGGGACAGGGGGGAACTGAAGCTTTCTTT. Translated, it gives CASSLEGQGGTEAFF.

The chain recombines TRBV7-2 with TRBJ2-7; weak D call: TRBD2 (5 bases). Germline V lookup: CDR1 SGHTA, CDR2 FQGNSA. V shed 0 bases and J shed 3 bases, with 15 bases lying between them. The CDR3 sequence is 16 residues long. The CDR3 DNA reads TGTGCCAGCAGCTTAGCGCGGCCCGGGGAAGGCTACGAGCAGTACTTC. It specifies CASSLARPGEGYEQYF.

The chain links TRBV5-1 to TRBJ2-5; D possibly corresponds to TRBD2 (6 bases). Germline CDR1 SGHRS, CDR2 YFSETQ. The CDR3 totals 15 residues. V lost 4 bases, J lost 5 bases, and 18 bases lay in between. The CDR3: CASSRGASAYETQYF. Here the CDR3 DNA reads TGCGCCAGCAGCCGTGGGGCTAGCGCGTACGAGACCCAGTACTTC. Filled out from reference TRBV5-1 and TRBJ2-5, the complete variable domain reads KAGVTQTPRYLIKTRGQQVTLSCSPISGHRSVSWYQQTPGQGLQFLFEYFSETQRNKGNFPGRFSGRQFSNSRSEMNVSTLELGDSALYLCASSRGASAYETQYFGPGTRLLVL.